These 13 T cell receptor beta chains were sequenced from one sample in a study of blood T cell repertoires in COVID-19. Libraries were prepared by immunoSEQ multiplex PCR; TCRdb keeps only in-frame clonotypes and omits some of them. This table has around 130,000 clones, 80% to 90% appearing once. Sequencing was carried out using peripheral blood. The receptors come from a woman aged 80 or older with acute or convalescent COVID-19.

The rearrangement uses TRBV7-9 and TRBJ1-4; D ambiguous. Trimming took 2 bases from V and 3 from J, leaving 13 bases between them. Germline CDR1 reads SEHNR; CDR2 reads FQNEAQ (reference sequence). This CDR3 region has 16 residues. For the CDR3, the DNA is TGTGCCAGCAGCTTAAGAGGTGGCGCTTCTAATGAAAAACTGTTTTTT. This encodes CASSLRGGASNEKLFF. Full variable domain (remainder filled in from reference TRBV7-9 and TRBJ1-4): DTGVSQNPRHKITKRGQNVTFRCDPISEHNRLYWYRQTLGQGPEFLTYFQNEAQLEKSRLLSDRFSAERPKGSFSTLEIQRTEQGDSAMYLCASSLRGGASNEKLFFGSGTQLSVL.

Written as DNA, the CDR3 is TGCGCCAGCAGCTTGTCAGCGGGGAACACTGAAGCTTTCTTT. It codes for CASSLSAGNTEAFF. The chain links TRBV5-1 to TRBJ1-1, with D unresolved. The CDR3 runs 14 residues. The V end was cut by 1 base, the J end by 1 base, with 8 bases between. The V gene's germline CDR1 is SGHRS and CDR2 YFSETQ.

The CDR3 is CASSLDGSGVYGYTF. The CDR3 DNA reads TGTGCCAGCAGCTTAGACGGTTCAGGGGTCTATGGCTACACCTTC. J is TRBJ1-2 and V is TRBV7-2; perhaps TRBD1 as D (6 bases). The CDR3 runs to 15 residues. Germline V gives CDR1 SGHTA, CDR2 FQGNSA. V was trimmed by 1 base and J by 4 bases, leaving 13 bases between them.

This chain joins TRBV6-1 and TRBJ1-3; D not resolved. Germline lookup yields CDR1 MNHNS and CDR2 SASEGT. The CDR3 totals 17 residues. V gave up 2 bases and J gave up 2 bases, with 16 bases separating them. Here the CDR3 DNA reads TGTGCCAGCAGTGAATCCCGGACTCTACGGCCTGGAAACACCATATATTTT. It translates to CASSESRTLRPGNTIYF.

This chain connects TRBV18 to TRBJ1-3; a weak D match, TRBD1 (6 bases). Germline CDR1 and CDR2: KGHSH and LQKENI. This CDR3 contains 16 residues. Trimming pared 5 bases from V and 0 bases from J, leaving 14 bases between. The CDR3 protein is CASSSRGPSSGNTIYF. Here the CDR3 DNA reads TGTGCCAGCTCAAGCAGGGGTCCGTCCTCTGGAAACACCATATATTTT.

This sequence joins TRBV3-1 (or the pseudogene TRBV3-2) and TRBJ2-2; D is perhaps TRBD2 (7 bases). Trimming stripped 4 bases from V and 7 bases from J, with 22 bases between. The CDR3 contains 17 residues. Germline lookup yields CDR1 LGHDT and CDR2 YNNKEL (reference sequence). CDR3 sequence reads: CASSLLMRGRMGGELFF. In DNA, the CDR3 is TGTGCCAGCAGCCTCCTAATGCGGGGGCGGATGGGCGGGGAGCTGTTTTTT.

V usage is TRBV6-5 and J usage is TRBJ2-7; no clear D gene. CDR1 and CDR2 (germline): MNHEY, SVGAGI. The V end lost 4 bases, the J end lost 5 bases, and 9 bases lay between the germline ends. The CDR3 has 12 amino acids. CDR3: CASSSTQNEQYF. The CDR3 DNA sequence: TGTGCCAGCAGTTCCACACAAAACGAGCAGTACTTC.

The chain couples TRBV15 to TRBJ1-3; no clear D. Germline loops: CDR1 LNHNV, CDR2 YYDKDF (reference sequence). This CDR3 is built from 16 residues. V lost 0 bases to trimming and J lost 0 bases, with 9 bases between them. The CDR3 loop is CATSREGRSSGNTIYF. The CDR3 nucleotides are TGTGCCACCAGCAGAGAGGGCCGATCCTCTGGAAACACCATATATTTT.

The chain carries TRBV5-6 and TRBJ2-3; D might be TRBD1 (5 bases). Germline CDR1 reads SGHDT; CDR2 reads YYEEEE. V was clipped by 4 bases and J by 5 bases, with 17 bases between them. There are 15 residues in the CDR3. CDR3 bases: TGTGCCAGCAGCCCAGTAGCTGGGGCTGGAGATACGCAGTATTTT. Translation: CASSPVAGAGDTQYF.

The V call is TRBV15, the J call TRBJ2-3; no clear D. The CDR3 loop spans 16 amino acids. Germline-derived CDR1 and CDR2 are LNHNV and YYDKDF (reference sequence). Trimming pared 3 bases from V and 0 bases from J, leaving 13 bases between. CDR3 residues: CATSSQDIASTDTQYF. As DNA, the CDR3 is TGTGCCACCAGCAGCCAAGACATTGCTAGCACAGATACGCAGTATTTT.

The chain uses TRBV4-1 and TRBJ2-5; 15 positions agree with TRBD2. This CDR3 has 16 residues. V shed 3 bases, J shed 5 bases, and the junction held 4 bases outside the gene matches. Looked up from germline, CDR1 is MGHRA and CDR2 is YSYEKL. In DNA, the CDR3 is TGCGCCAGCAGCCAGGGACTAGCGGGGGGCTGGGAGACCCAGTACTTC. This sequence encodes CASSQGLAGGWETQYF.

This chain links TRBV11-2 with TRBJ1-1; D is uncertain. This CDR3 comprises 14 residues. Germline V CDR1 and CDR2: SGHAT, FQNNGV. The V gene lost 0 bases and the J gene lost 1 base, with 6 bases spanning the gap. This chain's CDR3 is CASSLERRNTEAFF. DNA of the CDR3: TGTGCCAGCAGCTTAGAGCGAAGGAACACTGAAGCTTTCTTT.

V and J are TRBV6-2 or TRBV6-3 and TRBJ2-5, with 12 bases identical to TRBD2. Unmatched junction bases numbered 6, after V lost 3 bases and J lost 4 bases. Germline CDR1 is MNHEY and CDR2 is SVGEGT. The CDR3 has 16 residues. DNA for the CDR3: TGTGCCAGCAGTTATCTAGCGGGGGGGCCGCTAGAGACCCAGTACTTC. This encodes CASSYLAGGPLETQYF.